This T cell receptor (beta chain) originates from a study of regulatory T cells in long-lasting Graves disease. The CDR3 consists of 12 residues. Germline V gives CDR1 DFQATT, CDR2 SNEGSKA (reference sequence). Overall study findings and caveats: It was in persistent disease that TRBV28, TRBJ1-2 and TRBJ2-5 were favored. Rather than thyroid tissue, only peripheral blood underwent study. Between persistent patients, 2,500 to 3,500 public clonotypes were shared, exceeding the approximately 940 shared between new patients. Less diverse TCR repertoires were seen in persistent Graves' patients than in newly diagnosed ones.

This clonotype was detected a few times. The antigen remains unidentified. Arm-PCR of CDR3 regions and iRepertoire HTBI primers were used to build TCR beta libraries. TCRdb ran MiXCR on the multiplex PCR reads and lists one entry per CDR3 protein. The sample has a few hundred thousand distinct CDR3 sequences; 22% are singletons. Time point reported: persistent/refractory GD, antithyroid drugs over 5 years with positive TRAb. From PBMCs, RNA was extracted and then used to make the TCR library. The genes are TRBV20-1 and TRBJ2-7; a possible D gene is TRBD2 (5 bases). The sample consisted of peripheral blood mononuclear cells (PBMCs), taken when the disease was refractory, from a patient treated with antithyroid drugs. This clonotype was sampled from a female donor with Graves disease. The CDR3 reads CSPGVSSYEQYF. CDR3 in DNA: TGCAGCCCCGGGGTCAGCTCCTACGAGCAGTACTTC.